This T cell receptor beta chain is from a study of early T cells in non-severe SARS-CoV-2 infection. As for the study in general: It was bulk RNA from unsorted whole blood that was sequenced, and the chains were unpaired.

Findings and limits, study-wide: Anti-spike CD8 specificities were favored by VDJdb matching, whose results missed private and CD4 specificities.

This clonotype was seen more than once but under ten times. Antigen specificity is unknown. Individual cDNA molecules carried attached unique molecular identifiers. MiXCR, applied by TCRdb to the 5' RACE reads, yields one record per CDR3 protein. This sample has about 84,000 distinct CDR3 sequences, with 9% to 13% found just once. Looked up from germline, CDR1 is SGHRS and CDR2 is YFSETQ. The CDR3 runs 16 residues. V was pared by 0 bases and J by 3 bases, with 4 bases of the junction left unmatched. The genes are TRBV5-1 and TRBJ2-3, with TRBD2 matching over 10 bases. This receptor was obtained from an adult who was a healthcare worker with PCR-confirmed SARS-CoV-2 infection or an uninfected control (not recorded which). The source material was whole blood. The CDR3: CASSLDLAGATDTQYF. CDR3 DNA sequence: TGCGCCAGCAGCTTGGACCTAGCGGGGGCGACAGATACGCAGTATTTT. Based on the CDR3 plus reference TRBV5-1 and TRBJ2-3, the full variable domain is KAGVTQTPRYLIKTRGQQVTLSCSPISGHRSVSWYQQTPGQGLQFLFEYFSETQRNKGNFPGRFSGRQFSNSRSEMNVSTLELGDSALYLCASSLDLAGATDTQYFGPGTRLTVL.